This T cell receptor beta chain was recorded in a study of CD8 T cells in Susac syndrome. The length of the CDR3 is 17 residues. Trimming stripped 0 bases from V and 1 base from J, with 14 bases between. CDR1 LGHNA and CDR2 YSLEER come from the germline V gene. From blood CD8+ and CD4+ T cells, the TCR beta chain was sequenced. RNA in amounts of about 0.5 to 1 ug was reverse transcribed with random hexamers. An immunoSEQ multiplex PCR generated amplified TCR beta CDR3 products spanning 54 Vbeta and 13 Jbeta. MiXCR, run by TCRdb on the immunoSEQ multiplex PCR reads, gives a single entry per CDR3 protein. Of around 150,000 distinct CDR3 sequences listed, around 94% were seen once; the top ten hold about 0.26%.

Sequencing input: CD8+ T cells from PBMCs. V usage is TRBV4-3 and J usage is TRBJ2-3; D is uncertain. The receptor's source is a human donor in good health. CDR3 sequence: CASSQDLVVTGTDTQYF. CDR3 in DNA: TGCGCCAGCAGCCAAGACCTCGTAGTTACGGGCACAGATACGCAGTATTTT.